Shown below are 18 T cell receptor beta chains from a single sample sequenced in a study of regulatory T cells in long-lasting Graves disease. CDR3-region Arm-PCR and iRepertoire HTBI primers produced the TCR beta libraries. TCRdb itself ran the multiplex PCR reads through MiXCR, one entry per CDR3 protein. The sample yields 350,000 to 450,000 distinct CDR3 sequences, about a fifth seen once. Noted time point: persistent/refractory GD, antithyroid drugs over 5 years with positive TRAb. Extracted PBMC RNA gave rise to the TCR library. This material consisted of peripheral blood mononuclear cells (PBMCs), taken when the disease was refractory, from a patient treated with antithyroid drugs. The receptors stem from a female donor with Graves disease.

This CDR3 reads CASSMTPIRNEKLFF. CDR3 in DNA: TGTGCCAGCAGTATGACCCCAATCCGTAATGAAAAACTGTTTTTT. The chain is built from TRBV27 and TRBJ1-4; D is uncertain. Germline values: CDR1 MNHEY, CDR2 SMNVEV (reference sequence). V gave up 5 bases and J gave up 4 bases, with 14 bases separating them. This CDR3 region has 15 residues.

This clonotype appeared a few times. The rearrangement uses TRBV30 and TRBJ2-7; the D is unclear. Germline assignment: CDR1 GTSNPN and CDR2 SVGIG (reference sequence). The length of the CDR3 is 13 residues. V lost 0 bases, J lost 6 bases, and 12 bases lay in between. The CDR3 loop reads CAWSVQSMGEQYF. The CDR3 DNA is TGTGCCTGGAGTGTACAATCCATGGGCGAGCAGTACTTC. Filled out from reference TRBV30 and TRBJ2-7, the complete variable domain reads SQTIHQWPATLVQPVGSPLSLECTVEGTSNPNLYWYRQAAGRGLQLLFYSVGIGQISSEVPQNLSASRPQDRQFILSSKKLLLSDSGFYLCAWSVQSMGEQYFGPGTRLTVT.

At least ten counts were recorded for this clonotype. The chain combines TRBV2 with TRBJ2-5, with TRBD2 identical over 10 bases. Germline CDR1 is SNHLY and CDR2 is FYNNEI. J was trimmed by 2 bases and V by 5 bases; bases with no gene match: 5. The CDR3 is 15 amino acids. The CDR3 loop is CASSWSSGSQETQYF. As DNA, the CDR3 is TGTGCCAGCAGTTGGTCTAGCGGGAGTCAAGAGACCCAGTACTTC. The whole variable domain, remainder taken from reference TRBV2 and TRBJ2-5, is EPEVTQTPSHQVTQMGQEVILRCVPISNHLYFYWYRQILGQKVEFLVSFYNNEISEKSEIFDDQFSVERPDGSNFTLKIRSTKLEDSAMYFCASSWSSGSQETQYFGPGTRLLVL.

J is TRBJ2-5 and V is TRBV6-2 or TRBV6-3, with D unclear. Germline V gene sequence: CDR1 MNHEY, CDR2 SVGEGT. Trimming pared 5 bases from V and 1 base from J, leaving 14 bases between. CDR3 length: 15 amino acids. This chain's CDR3 is CASSELWGPQETQYF. In DNA form, the CDR3 reads TGTGCCAGCAGTGAACTTTGGGGTCCCCAAGAGACCCAGTACTTC.

This clonotype was recorded once. This may arise from a read error, as a much more abundant clone is one base away. V gene TRBV20-1 combines with J gene TRBJ1-4; 7 positions agree with TRBD1. The germline V gene has CDR1 DFQATT and CDR2 SNEGSKA (reference sequence). The CDR3 consists of 12 residues. CDR3 coding DNA: TGCAGTGCCGAGGGGGCTTATGAAAAACTGCTTTTT. Its translation: CSAEGAYEKLLF.

This clonotype was observed a few times. Since a much larger clone is just one base distant, this may be a read error. The conserved phenylalanine or tryptophan is not found at the CDR3 terminus, so this likely reflects a read error. This rearrangement joins TRBV2 to TRBJ1-5; D call uncertain. The CDR3 extends over 13 amino acids. Germline CDR1 is SNHLY and CDR2 is FYNNEI. The V and J ends lost 7 bases and 0 bases respectively, with 7 bases between them. CDR3 nucleotide sequence: TGTGCCAGCACACGGGTTAGCAATCAGCCCCAGCATTCT. Protein: CASTRVSNQPQHS.

This clonotype appeared many times. V usage is TRBV28 and J usage is TRBJ2-7; no definite D call. The V gene lost 4 bases and the J gene lost 6 bases, with 7 bases spanning the gap. In germline, CDR1 is MDHEN, CDR2 SYDVKM. The CDR3 runs 11 residues. CDR3 in amino acids: CASSSLREQYF. In DNA, the CDR3 is TGTGCCAGCAGTTCCCTTCGCGAGCAGTACTTC.

The V call is TRBV7-2, the J call TRBJ2-4; D is perhaps TRBD1 (5 bases). V dropped 1 base and J dropped 9 bases, with 13 bases sitting between them. CDR1 is SGHTA, CDR2 FQGNSA, per germline. CDR3 length equals 14 residues. CDR3 DNA sequence: TGTGCCAGCAGCTTAGGAAGGGGTACGGGCATTCAGTACTTC. Residues: CASSLGRGTGIQYF.

This clonotype was detected many times. The rearrangement joins TRBV12-3 or TRBV12-4 to TRBJ2-7; D unresolved. CDR3 length: 13 residues. Trimming removed 11 bases from V and 4 bases from J, with 18 bases in between. CDR3 sequence: CAPRVFEWYEQYF. CDR3 DNA: TGTGCCCCCAGAGTTTTCGAATGGTACGAGCAGTACTTC.

This clonotype was counted at least ten times. V gene TRBV20-1 combines with J gene TRBJ2-5; 9 nucleotides align to TRBD1. Germline CDR1 is DFQATT and CDR2 is SNEGSKA (reference sequence). Trimming cost V 5 bases and J 5 bases; bases outside gene matches: 6. CDR3 length equals 13 residues. CDR3 nucleotides: TGCAGTGCTTGGACAGGGGCGGGTGAGACCCAGTACTTC. It codes for CSAWTGAGETQYF.

This clonotype occurred a few times. The CDR3: CASSERPSTGGSAGANVLTF. Here the CDR3 DNA reads TGTGCCAGCAGTGAACGCCCGTCTACAGGGGGCTCAGCTGGGGCCAACGTCCTGACTTTC. The gene calls are TRBV6-1 and TRBJ2-6, with 9 bases aligning to TRBD1. The CDR3 covers 20 residues. CDR1 MNHNS and CDR2 SASEGT come from the germline V gene. Trimming cost V 2 bases and J 2 bases; bases outside gene matches: 13.

About this clonotype itself: This may be a read error: a much more frequent sequence differs by one nucleotide. The chain carries TRBV28 and TRBJ2-7; possibly TRBD1 or TRBD2 for D (5 bases each). Germline V gives CDR1 MDHEN, CDR2 SYDVKM. Between the trimmed V and J ends, which lost 6 bases and 3 bases, there was a span of 15 bases. This CDR3 is 14 amino acids long. The CDR3, as DNA: TGTGCCAGCAGGGGACCGCAACCGCACTACGAGCAGTACTTC. Amino acids: CASRGPQPHYEQYF.

This clonotype was seen ten or more times. The CDR3 loop is CASSPSDEPYEQYF. Written as DNA, the CDR3 is TGTGCCAGCAGCCCGTCGGACGAGCCCTACGAGCAGTACTTC. The chain couples TRBV7-2 to TRBJ2-7; D not resolved. Germline V gene sequence: CDR1 SGHTA, CDR2 FQGNSA. V was shortened by 5 bases and J by 2 bases, with 13 bases between the two germline ends. This CDR3 contains 14 residues. The full variable domain, rest sourced from reference TRBV7-2 and TRBJ2-7, is GAGVSQSPSNKVTEKGKDVELRCDPISGHTALYWYRQSLGQGLEFLIYFQGNSAPDKSGLPSDRFSAERTGGSVSTLTIQRTQQEDSAVYLCASSPSDEPYEQYFGPGTRLTVT.

This clonotype was observed at least ten times. This chain joins TRBV6-1 and TRBJ1-2; D possibly corresponds to TRBD1 (6 bases). In germline, CDR1 is MNHNS, CDR2 SASEGT. CDR3 length equals 12 residues. The chain's CDR3 is CATGGPFYGYTF. CDR3 sequence (DNA): TGTGCGACAGGAGGTCCTTTTTATGGCTACACCTTC.

In its sample, this clonotype was seen a few times. The genes are TRBV6-2 or TRBV6-3 and TRBJ2-7; D unclear. The V and J ends lost 4 bases and 7 bases respectively, with 8 bases between them. The CDR3 has 11 residues. Germline values: CDR1 MNHEY, CDR2 SVGEGT. As DNA, the CDR3 is TGTGCCAGCAGTTCTTTGTGGGAGCAGTACTTC. Amino acids: CASSSLWEQYF.

The table lists this clonotype with a few counts. V and J are TRBV27 and TRBJ2-7; D is ambiguous. V lost 2 bases and J 6 bases, leaving 11 bases between the germline ends. Germline assignment: CDR1 MNHEY and CDR2 SMNVEV (reference sequence). This CDR3 is 13 amino acids long. The CDR3 DNA sequence: TGTGCCAGCAGTTTAGGTGCATATGGCGAGCAGTACTTC. Translating it yields CASSLGAYGEQYF.

This clonotype appeared many times. This rearrangement joins TRBV20-1 to TRBJ2-2; D is unclear. The CDR3 loop spans 13 amino acids. In germline, CDR1 is DFQATT, CDR2 SNEGSKA (reference sequence). V lost 0 bases to trimming and J lost 7 bases, with 9 bases between them. In DNA form, the CDR3 reads TGCAGTGCTAGAGATCTTGGGGACGGGGAGCTGTTTTTT. Its translation is CSARDLGDGELFF.

This clonotype showed up many times. V is TRBV12-3 or TRBV12-4 and J is TRBJ1-5; D may be TRBD1 (5 bases). The V end was cut by 3 bases, the J end by 6 bases, with 12 bases between. The CDR3 runs 14 residues. As DNA, the CDR3 is TGTGCCAGCAGTTTTGGGACTGTGGGTCAGCCCCAGCATTTT. This gives the protein CASSFGTVGQPQHF.